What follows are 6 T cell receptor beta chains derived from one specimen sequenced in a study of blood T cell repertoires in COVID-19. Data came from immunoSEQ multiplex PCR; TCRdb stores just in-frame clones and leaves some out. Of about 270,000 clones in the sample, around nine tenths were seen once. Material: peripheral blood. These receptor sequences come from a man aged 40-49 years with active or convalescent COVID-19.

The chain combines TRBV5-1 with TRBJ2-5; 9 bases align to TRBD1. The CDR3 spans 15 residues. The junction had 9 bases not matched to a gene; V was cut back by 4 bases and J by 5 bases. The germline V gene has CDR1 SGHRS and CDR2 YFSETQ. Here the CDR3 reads CASSQRDRERETQYF. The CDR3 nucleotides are TGCGCCAGCAGCCAACGGGACAGGGAGAGGGAGACCCAGTACTTC.

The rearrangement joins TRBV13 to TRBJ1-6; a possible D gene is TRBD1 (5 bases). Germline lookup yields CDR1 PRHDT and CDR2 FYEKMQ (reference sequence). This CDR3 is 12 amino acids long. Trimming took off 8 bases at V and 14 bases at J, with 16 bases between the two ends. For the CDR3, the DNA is TGTGCCAGCGGGGCACACCGGGTCGCCCTCCACTTT. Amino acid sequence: CASGAHRVALHF.

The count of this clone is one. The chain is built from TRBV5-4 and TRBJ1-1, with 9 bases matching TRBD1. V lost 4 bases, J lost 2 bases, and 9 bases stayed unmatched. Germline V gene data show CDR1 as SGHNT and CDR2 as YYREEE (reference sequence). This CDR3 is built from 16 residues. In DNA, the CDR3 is TGTGCCAGCAGCAATCCGGGACAGGGATTTAACACTGAAGCTTTCTTT. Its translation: CASSNPGQGFNTEAFF.

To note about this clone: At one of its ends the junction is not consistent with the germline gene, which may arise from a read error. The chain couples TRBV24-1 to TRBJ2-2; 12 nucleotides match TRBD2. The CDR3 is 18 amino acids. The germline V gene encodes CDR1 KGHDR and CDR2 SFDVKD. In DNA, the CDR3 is TGTGCCACCAGTGGTTTGGCTAGCGGGAGGGCTCCCACCGGGGAGCTGTTTTTT. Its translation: CATSGLASGRAPTGELFF.

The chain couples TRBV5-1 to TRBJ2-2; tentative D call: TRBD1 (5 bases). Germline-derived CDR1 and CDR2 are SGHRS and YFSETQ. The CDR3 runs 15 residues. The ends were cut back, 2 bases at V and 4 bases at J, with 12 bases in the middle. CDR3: CASSLDGQPTGELFF. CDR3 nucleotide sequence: TGCGCCAGCAGCTTAGACGGACAACCCACCGGGGAGCTGTTTTTT.

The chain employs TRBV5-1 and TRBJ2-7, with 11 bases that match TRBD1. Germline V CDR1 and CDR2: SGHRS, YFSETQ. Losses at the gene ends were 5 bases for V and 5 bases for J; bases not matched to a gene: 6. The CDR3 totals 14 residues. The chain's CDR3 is CASSRTGGRHEQYF. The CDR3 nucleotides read TGCGCCAGCAGTCGGACAGGGGGCAGGCACGAGCAGTACTTC.